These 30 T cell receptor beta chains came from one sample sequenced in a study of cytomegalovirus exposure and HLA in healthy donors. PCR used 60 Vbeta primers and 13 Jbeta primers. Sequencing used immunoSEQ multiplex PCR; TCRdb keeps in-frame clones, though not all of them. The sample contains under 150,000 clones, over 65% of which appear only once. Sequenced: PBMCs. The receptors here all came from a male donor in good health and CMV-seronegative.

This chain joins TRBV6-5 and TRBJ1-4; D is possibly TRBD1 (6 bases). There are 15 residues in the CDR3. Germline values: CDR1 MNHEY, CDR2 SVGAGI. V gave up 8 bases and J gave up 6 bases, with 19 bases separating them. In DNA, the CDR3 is TGTGCCAGCTCGGGCGGGGGCAGTGGGGATGAAAAACTGTTTTTT. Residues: CASSGGGSGDEKLFF.

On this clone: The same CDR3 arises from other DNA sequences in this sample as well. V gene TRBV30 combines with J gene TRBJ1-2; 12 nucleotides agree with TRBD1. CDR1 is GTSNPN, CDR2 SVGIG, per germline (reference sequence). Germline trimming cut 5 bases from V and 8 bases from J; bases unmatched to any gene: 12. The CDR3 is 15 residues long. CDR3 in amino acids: CAWRQSGTGGRGYTF. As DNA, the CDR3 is TGTGCCTGGCGGCAGTCCGGGACAGGGGGCCGGGGCTACACCTTC. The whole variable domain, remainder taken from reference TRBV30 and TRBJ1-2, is SQTIHQWPATLVQPVGSPLSLECTVEGTSNPNLYWYRQAAGRGLQLLFYSVGIGQISSEVPQNLSASRPQDRQFILSSKKLLLSDSGFYLCAWRQSGTGGRGYTFGSGTRLTVV.

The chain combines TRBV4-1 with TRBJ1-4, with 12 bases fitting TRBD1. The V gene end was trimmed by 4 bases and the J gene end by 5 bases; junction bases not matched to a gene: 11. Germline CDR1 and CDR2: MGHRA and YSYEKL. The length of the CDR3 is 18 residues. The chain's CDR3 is CASSLPGTGGSGNEKLFF. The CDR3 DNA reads TGCGCCAGCAGCCTTCCCGGGACAGGGGGCTCCGGGAATGAAAAACTGTTTTTT.

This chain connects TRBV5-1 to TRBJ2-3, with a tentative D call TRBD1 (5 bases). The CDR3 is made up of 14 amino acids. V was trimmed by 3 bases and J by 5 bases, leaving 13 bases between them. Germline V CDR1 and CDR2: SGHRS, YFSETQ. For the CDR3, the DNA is TGCGCCAGCAGCTCAGGCAGGGTGGAAGATACGCAGTATTTT. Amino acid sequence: CASSSGRVEDTQYF.

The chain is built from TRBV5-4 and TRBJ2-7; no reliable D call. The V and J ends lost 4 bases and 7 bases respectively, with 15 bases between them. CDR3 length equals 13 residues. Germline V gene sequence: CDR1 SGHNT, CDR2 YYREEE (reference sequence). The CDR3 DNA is TGTGCCAGCAGCGCCGCGAGAACCGCGGAGCAGTACTTC. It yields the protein CASSAARTAEQYF. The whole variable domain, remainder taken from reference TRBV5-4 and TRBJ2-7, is ETGVTQSPTHLIKTRGQQVTLRCSSQSGHNTVSWYQQALGQGPQFIFQYYREEENGRGNFPPRFSGLQFPNYSSELNVNALELDDSALYLCASSAARTAEQYFGPGTRLTVT.

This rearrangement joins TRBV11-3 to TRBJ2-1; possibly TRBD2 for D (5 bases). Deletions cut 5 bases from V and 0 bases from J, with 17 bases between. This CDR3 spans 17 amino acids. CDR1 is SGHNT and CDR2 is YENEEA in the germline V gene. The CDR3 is CASSLTTLGSSYNEQFF. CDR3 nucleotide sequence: TGTGCCAGCAGCCTAACGACCCTAGGGAGCTCCTACAATGAGCAGTTCTTC.

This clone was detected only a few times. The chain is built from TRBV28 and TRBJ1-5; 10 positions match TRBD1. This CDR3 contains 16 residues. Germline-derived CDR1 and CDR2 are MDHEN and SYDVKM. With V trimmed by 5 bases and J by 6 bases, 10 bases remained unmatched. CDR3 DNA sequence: TGTGCCAGCAGTAAGGAGGGGACAGGGGTATTTCAGCCCCAGCATTTT. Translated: CASSKEGTGVFQPQHF.

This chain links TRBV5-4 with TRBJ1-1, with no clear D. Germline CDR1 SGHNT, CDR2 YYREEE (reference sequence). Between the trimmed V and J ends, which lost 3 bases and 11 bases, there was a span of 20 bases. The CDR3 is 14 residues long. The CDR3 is CASSSVLDHRGAFF. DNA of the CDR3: TGTGCCAGCAGCTCCGTTTTGGACCATCGAGGGGCTTTCTTT. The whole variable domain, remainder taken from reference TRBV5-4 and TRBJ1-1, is ETGVTQSPTHLIKTRGQQVTLRCSSQSGHNTVSWYQQALGQGPQFIFQYYREEENGRGNFPPRFSGLQFPNYSSELNVNALELDDSALYLCASSSVLDHRGAFFGQGTRLTVV.

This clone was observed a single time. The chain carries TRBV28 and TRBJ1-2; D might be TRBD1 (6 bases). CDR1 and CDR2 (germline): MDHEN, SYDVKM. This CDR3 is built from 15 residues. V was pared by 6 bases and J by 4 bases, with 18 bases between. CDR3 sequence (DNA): TGTGCCAGCAGGTCCTTGGACAGCATCGTCTATGGCTACACCTTC. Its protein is CASRSLDSIVYGYTF.

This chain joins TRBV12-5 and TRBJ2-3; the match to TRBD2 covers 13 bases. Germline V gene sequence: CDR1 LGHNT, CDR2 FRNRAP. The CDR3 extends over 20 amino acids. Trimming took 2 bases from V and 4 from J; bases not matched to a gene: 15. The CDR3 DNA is TGTGCTAGTGGTTTGCCGCCCGGGACAGGACTAGCGGGAGTGTCAGATACGCAGTATTTT. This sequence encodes CASGLPPGTGLAGVSDTQYF.

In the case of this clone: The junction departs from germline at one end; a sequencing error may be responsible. CDR3 bases: TGTGCCAGCAGTTACGCTAGCACGGCCTACAAGCAGTACTTC. This sequence encodes CASSYASTAYKQYF. The chain combines TRBV6-5 with TRBJ2-7, with D possibly TRBD2 on 5 matching bases. The germline V gene has CDR1 MNHEY and CDR2 SVGAGI. CDR3 size: 14 residues.

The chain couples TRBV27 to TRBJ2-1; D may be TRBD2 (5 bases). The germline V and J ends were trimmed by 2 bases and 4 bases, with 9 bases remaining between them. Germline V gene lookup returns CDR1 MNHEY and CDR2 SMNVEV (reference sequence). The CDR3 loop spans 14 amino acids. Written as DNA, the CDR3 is TGTGCCAGCAGTTTACAGGACTCTTACAATGAGCAGTTCTTC. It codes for CASSLQDSYNEQFF.

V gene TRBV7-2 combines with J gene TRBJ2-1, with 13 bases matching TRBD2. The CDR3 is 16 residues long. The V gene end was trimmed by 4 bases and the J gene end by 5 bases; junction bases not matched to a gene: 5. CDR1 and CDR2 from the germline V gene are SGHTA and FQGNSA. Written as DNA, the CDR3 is TGTGCCAGCAGCTCAGGGGGGACTAGCGGGGACAATGAGCAGTTCTTC. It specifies CASSSGGTSGDNEQFF.

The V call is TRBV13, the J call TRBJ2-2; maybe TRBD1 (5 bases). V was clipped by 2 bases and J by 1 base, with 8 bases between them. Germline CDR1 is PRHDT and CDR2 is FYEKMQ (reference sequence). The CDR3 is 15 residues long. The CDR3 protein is CASSLLQENTGELFF. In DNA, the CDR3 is TGTGCCAGCAGCTTACTACAGGAGAACACCGGGGAGCTGTTTTTT.

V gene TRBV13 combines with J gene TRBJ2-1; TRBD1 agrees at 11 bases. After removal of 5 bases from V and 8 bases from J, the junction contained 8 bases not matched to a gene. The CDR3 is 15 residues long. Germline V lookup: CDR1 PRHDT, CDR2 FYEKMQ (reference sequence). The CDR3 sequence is CASSGAGTGGDEQFF. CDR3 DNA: TGTGCCAGCAGCGGGGCCGGGACAGGGGGGGATGAGCAGTTCTTC.

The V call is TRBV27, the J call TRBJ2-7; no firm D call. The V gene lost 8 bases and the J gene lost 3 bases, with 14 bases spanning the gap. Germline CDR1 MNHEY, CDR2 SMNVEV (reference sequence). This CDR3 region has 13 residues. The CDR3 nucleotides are TGTGCCAGCGCCGCAACCGGCGGCTACGAGCAGTACTTC. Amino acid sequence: CASAATGGYEQYF.

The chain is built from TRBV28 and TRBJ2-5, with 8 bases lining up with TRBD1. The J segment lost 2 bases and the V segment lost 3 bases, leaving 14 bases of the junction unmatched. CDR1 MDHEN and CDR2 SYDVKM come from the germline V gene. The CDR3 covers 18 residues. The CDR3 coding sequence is TGTGCCAGCAGTTTCCCACAGGGGGACACGACGGGGCAAGAGACCCAGTACTTC. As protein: CASSFPQGDTTGQETQYF.

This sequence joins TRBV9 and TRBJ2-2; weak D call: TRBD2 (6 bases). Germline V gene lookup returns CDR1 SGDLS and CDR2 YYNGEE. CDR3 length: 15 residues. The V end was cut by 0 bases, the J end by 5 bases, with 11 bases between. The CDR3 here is CASSVVDRGTGELFF. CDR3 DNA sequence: TGTGCCAGCAGCGTAGTTGACCGGGGGACCGGGGAGCTGTTTTTT. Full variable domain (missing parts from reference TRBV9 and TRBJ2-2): DSGVTQTPKHLITATGQRVTLRCSPRSGDLSVYWYQQSLDQGLQFLIQYYNGEERAKGNILERFSAQQFPDLHSELNLSSLELGDSALYFCASSVVDRGTGELFFGEGSRLTVL.

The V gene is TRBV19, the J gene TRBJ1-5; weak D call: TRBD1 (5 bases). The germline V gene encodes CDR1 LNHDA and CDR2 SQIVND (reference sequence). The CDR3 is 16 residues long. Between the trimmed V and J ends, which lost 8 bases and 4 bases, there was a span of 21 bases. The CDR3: CASLQAGGAGNQPQHF. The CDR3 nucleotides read TGTGCCAGTCTCCAAGCAGGAGGGGCTGGTAATCAGCCCCAGCATTTT.

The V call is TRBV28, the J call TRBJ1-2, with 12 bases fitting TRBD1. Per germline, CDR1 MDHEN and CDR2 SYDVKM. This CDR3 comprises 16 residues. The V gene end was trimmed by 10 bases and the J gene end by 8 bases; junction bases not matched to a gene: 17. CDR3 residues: CAIDRPGTGGLGGYTF. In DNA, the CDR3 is TGTGCCATCGATCGTCCCGGGACAGGGGGCCTAGGAGGCTACACCTTC.

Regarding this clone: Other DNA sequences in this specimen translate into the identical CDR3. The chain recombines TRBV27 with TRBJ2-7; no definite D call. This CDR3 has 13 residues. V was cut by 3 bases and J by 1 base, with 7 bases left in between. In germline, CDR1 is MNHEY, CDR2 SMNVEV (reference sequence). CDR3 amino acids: CASSFSGSYEQYF. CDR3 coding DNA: TGTGCCAGCAGTTTTTCAGGATCCTACGAGCAGTACTTC.

CDR3 in amino acids: CASNGGTDHYGYTF. The CDR3 DNA is TGCGCCAGCAACGGAGGGACGGACCACTATGGCTACACCTTC. The genes are TRBV5-1 and TRBJ1-2; TRBD1 is a possible D gene (5 bases). The V end was cut by 6 bases, the J end by 3 bases, with 15 bases between. This CDR3 region has 14 residues. Germline-derived CDR1 and CDR2 are SGHRS and YFSETQ. Combining the CDR3 with reference TRBV5-1 and TRBJ1-2 gives the whole variable domain KAGVTQTPRYLIKTRGQQVTLSCSPISGHRSVSWYQQTPGQGLQFLFEYFSETQRNKGNFPGRFSGRQFSNSRSEMNVSTLELGDSALYLCASNGGTDHYGYTFGSGTRLTVV.

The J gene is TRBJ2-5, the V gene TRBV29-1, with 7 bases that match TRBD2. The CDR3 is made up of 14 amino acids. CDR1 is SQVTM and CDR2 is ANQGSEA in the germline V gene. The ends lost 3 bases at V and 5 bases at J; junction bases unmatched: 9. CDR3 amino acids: CSVDGLGREETQYF. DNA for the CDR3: TGCAGCGTTGACGGTCTTGGGCGGGAGGAGACCCAGTACTTC.

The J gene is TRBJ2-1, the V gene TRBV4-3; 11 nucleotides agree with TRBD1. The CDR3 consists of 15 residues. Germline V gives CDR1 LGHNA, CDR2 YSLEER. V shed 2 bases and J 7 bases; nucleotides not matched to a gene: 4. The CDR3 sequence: CASSQRGQGVNEQFF. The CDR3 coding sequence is TGCGCCAGCAGCCAAAGGGGACAGGGGGTGAATGAGCAGTTCTTC.

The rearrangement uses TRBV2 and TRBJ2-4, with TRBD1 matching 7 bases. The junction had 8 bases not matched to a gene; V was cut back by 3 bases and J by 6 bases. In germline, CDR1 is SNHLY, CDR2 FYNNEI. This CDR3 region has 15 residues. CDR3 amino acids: CASSDGGQAGNIQYF. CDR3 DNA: TGTGCCAGCAGTGACGGTGGACAGGCGGGAAACATTCAGTACTTC.

CDR3 sequence: CASSATGATNEKLFF. The DNA for the CDR3 is TGCGCCAGCAGCGCCACAGGGGCAACTAATGAAAAACTGTTTTTT. This chain links TRBV5-1 with TRBJ1-4; 7 bases fit TRBD1. The CDR3 has 15 amino acids. The germline gives CDR1 SGHRS, CDR2 YFSETQ. Trimming took 4 bases from V and 0 from J; bases not matched to a gene: 3.

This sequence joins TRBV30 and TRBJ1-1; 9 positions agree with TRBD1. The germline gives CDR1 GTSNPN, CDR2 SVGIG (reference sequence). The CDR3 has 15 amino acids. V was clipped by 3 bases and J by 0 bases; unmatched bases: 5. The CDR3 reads CAWRTGGFLNTEAFF. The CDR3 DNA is TGTGCCTGGAGGACAGGGGGGTTCTTGAACACTGAAGCTTTCTTT.

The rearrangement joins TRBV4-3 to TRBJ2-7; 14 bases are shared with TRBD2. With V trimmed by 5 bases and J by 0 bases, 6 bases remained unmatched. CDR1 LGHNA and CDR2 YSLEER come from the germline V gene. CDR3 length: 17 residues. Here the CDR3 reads CASSEGTSGGGSYEQYF. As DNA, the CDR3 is TGCGCCAGCAGCGAAGGGACTAGCGGGGGCGGCTCCTACGAGCAGTACTTC.

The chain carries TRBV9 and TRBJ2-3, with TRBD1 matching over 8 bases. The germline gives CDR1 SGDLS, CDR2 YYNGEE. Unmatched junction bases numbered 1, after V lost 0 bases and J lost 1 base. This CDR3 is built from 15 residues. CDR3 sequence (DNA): TGTGCCAGCAGCGTAGCAGGGGGCGGCACAGATACGCAGTATTTT. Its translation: CASSVAGGGTDTQYF.

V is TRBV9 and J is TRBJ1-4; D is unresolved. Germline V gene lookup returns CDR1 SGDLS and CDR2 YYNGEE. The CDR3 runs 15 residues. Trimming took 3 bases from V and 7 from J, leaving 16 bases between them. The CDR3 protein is CASSGPGARGEKLFF. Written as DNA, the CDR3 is TGTGCCAGCAGCGGCCCGGGAGCGCGCGGTGAAAAACTGTTTTTT.